The clone carrying this T cell receptor (beta chain) has at least ten counts. CDR3 regions were amplified by Arm-PCR using iRepertoire HTBI primers to build TCR beta libraries. TCRdb reprocessed the multiplex PCR reads with MiXCR, giving one entry per CDR3 protein. The sample holds about 320,000 distinct CDR3 sequences, 18% seen once. The sample is drawn from a study of regulatory T cells in long-lasting Graves disease. Time point described: newly diagnosed GD, antithyroid drugs for less than 3 months. From PBMCs, RNA was extracted and then used to make the TCR library. V lost 7 bases, J lost 0 bases, and 9 bases lay in between. Germline V gene data show CDR1 as MNHNS and CDR2 as SASEGT. This CDR3 is 13 amino acids long.

The receptor was derived from a female donor with Graves disease. The chain has TRBV6-1 and TRBJ1-1, with D hard to call. The input for sequencing was peripheral blood mononuclear cells (PBMCs), taken at new diagnosis, from a patient treated with antithyroid drugs. The CDR3 region is CASKERMNTEAFF. In nucleotides, the CDR3 is TGTGCCAGCAAGGAACGGATGAACACTGAAGCTTTCTTT.